Each of the 2 T cell receptor beta chains below was sequenced from the same sample in a study of T-cell memory formation after mild COVID-19. TCRdb called the 5' RACE reads again in MiXCR, with one record for every CDR3 protein. The data show almost 350,000 distinct CDR3 sequences, 20% to 25% seen once. Sequencing input: PBMCs or a T cell subset sorted from them (not recorded which). The receptors were gathered from a man in his late teens or twenties who had mild COVID-19 (a few samples of this study predate the infection). Cell type and time point are not known.

This clonotype showed up just once. The genes are TRBV20-1 and TRBJ2-1; a possible D gene is TRBD2 (5 bases). This CDR3 is 12 amino acids long. Germline assignment: CDR1 DFQATT and CDR2 SNEGSKA (reference sequence). V lost 8 bases, J lost 3 bases, and 11 bases lay in between. The CDR3 is CSLLDYYNEQFF. For the CDR3, the DNA is TGCAGTTTACTCGACTACTACAATGAGCAGTTCTTC.

In this sample, this clonotype turned up many times. This rearrangement joins TRBV20-1 to TRBJ2-5; tentative D call: TRBD2 (5 bases). The ends were cut back, 0 bases at V and 1 base at J, with 6 bases in the middle. CDR1 and CDR2 (germline): DFQATT, SNEGSKA (reference sequence). The CDR3 contains 13 residues. The CDR3 loop is CSARDLAQETQYF. The DNA of the CDR3 is TGCAGTGCTAGAGATCTAGCCCAAGAGACCCAGTACTTC.